The 4 T cell receptor beta chains presented below share a single source sample, sequenced in a study of control samples from healthy donors and cancer patients. TCRdb's table, derived via immunoSEQ multiplex PCR, lists solely in-frame clones and lacks some. This repertoire shows about 120,000 clones, 80% to 90% found once; its top ten account for under 40%. Sequencing input: blood. The receptors stem from a man aged 50 to 60 in good health.

The chain is built from TRBV7-8 and TRBJ2-3; D is undetermined. This CDR3 region has 15 residues. Germline CDR1 reads SGHVS; CDR2 reads FQNEAQ. V shed 3 bases and J shed 2 bases, with 12 bases lying between them. CDR3 region: CASSFDPTVTDTQYF. The CDR3 DNA follows: TGTGCCAGCAGCTTTGATCCCACCGTCACAGATACGCAGTATTTT.

This chain links TRBV7-2 with TRBJ2-3; no clear D. The V gene lost 1 base and the J gene lost 0 bases, with 11 bases spanning the gap. Looked up from germline, CDR1 is SGHTA and CDR2 is FQGNSA. CDR3 length: 16 amino acids. CDR3 sequence reads: CASSLVRPVSTDTQYF. The CDR3, as DNA: TGTGCCAGCAGCTTAGTCAGACCGGTTAGCACAGATACGCAGTATTTT.

The rearrangement uses TRBV7-9 and TRBJ1-1; no clear D. This CDR3 is 13 amino acids long. Trimming pared 5 bases from V and 11 bases from J, leaving 18 bases between. The germline CDR1 and CDR2 sequences are SEHNR and FQNEAQ (reference sequence). CDR3 in amino acids: CASSQPPLSGAFF. The CDR3 DNA is TGTGCCAGCAGCCAACCCCCCCTTTCTGGGGCTTTCTTT.

In the case of this clone: Other nucleotide sequences from this sample produce the same CDR3. The genes are TRBV18 and TRBJ1-5; 7 nucleotides align to TRBD1. J was trimmed by 7 bases and V by 1 base; bases with no gene match: 4. Germline V gene sequence: CDR1 KGHSH, CDR2 LQKENI. The CDR3 totals 14 residues. The CDR3 nucleotides are TGTGCCAGCTCACCACAGGGGGCAGGGCAGCCCCAGCATTTT. Translating gives CASSPQGAGQPQHF. The full variable domain, its missing parts supplied by reference TRBV18 and TRBJ1-5, is NAGVMQNPRHLVRRRGQEARLRCSPMKGHSHVYWYRQLPEEGLKFMVYLQKENIIDESGMPKERFSAEFPKEGPSILRIQQVVRGDSAAYFCASSPQGAGQPQHFGDGTRLSIL.